One and the same sample provided the 2 T cell receptor beta chains below, sequenced in a study of post-analysis software for immune sequencing data. These receptors are not linked to any known antigen. Unique molecular identifiers were present in the TCR beta cDNA libraries. Via MiXCR, TCRdb re-called the PCR reads, giving one row per CDR3 protein. The sample includes about 800,000 distinct CDR3 sequences, 25% to 30% of them seen just once. Findings and caveats of the study: Elevated frequency relative to controls characterized four or five TRBV segments in patients, TRBV5-6, TRBV5-1 and TRBV20-1 among them.

The sequencing input was blood. The receptors derive from a girl between 10 and 17 years old with multiple sclerosis.

This clonotype was seen a handful of times. The chain recombines TRBV9 with TRBJ2-3; weak D call: TRBD2 (6 bases). The CDR3 length is 13 residues. V was shortened by 6 bases and J by 4 bases, with 12 bases between the two germline ends. Germline CDR1 is SGDLS and CDR2 is YYNGEE. CDR3 DNA: TGTGCCAGCACCCCGGGGGTTGCAGATACGCAGTATTTT. It encodes CASTPGVADTQYF.

As for this clonotype: At one end, the junction sequence differs from germline, possibly due to a read error. The chain employs TRBV12-3 or TRBV12-4 and TRBJ2-3, with D possibly being TRBD1 (5 bases). This CDR3 spans 12 amino acids. CDR3 coding DNA: TGTACCAGCAGTTGGGGCCCGGATACGCAGTATTTT. Encoded protein: CTSSWGPDTQYF.